This T cell receptor beta chain was documented in a study of T cells after posttransplantation cyclophosphamide. Study observations and caveats: Donor CD8+ memory clones often dominated recipient blood repertoires at later times. TRB clonality was highly associated with recipient CMV seropositivity and reactivation.

A marrow graft followed busulfan-fludarabine conditioning, with cyclophosphamide on days +3 and +4. The germline CDR1 and CDR2 sequences are ENHRY and SYGVKD. CDR3 size: 15 residues. Trimming pared 3 bases from V and 1 base from J, leaving 10 bases between. A word on this clone: As yet, its antigen is unknown.

Sequencing used immunoSEQ multiplex PCR; TCRdb keeps in-frame clones, though not all of them. The sample has 20,000 or so clones, less than 90% seen once. The material sequenced was PBMCs, taken after allogeneic stem cell transplant with posttransplant cyclophosphamide. The clonotype was recovered from a female patient between 25 and 45 years old who received an allogeneic stem cell transplant from an unrelated donor, was CMV-positive, and had no GVHD. These T cells may partly come from the graft donor. The V call is TRBV10-3, the J call TRBJ2-4; the D gene is possibly TRBD2 (5 bases). The DNA of the CDR3 is TGTGCCATCAGTGACGGCGGGCAGGCCAAAAACATTCAGTACTTC. Its translation is CAISDGGQAKNIQYF.